What follows is one TCR beta chain and its context. Other DNA sequences in this sample translate to the same CDR3. Patients of the Seattle cohort, enrolled during active infection, were followed longitudinally. The data derive from a study of blood T cell repertoires in COVID-19. Study summary: PBMCs, B-cell-depleted T cells, or T cells provided the cDNA or gDNA that made up the material.

In the study's own analysis: Counts of nucleated cells, estimated from reference gene primer amplification, were obtained. TCRdb's copy holds only in-frame clones and misses some; the assay was immunoSEQ multiplex PCR. V and J calls and clone size are copied from that table; D and trimming were computed from the DNA. This table holds 100,000 to 120,000 clones, more than 80% found once. Germline CDR1 reads LGHDT; CDR2 reads YNNKEL (reference sequence). This CDR3 is built from 13 residues. Trimming took 4 bases from V and 4 from J, leaving 10 bases between them. V and J are TRBV3-1 (or the pseudogene TRBV3-2) and TRBJ1-2; a possible D gene is TRBD1 (6 bases). The clonotype comes from an older woman with COVID-19, enrolled during active disease. Sequenced material: peripheral blood. The DNA for the CDR3 is TGTGCCAGCAGCCCTCAGGGGAGCTATGGCTACACCTTC. This sequence encodes CASSPQGSYGYTF.